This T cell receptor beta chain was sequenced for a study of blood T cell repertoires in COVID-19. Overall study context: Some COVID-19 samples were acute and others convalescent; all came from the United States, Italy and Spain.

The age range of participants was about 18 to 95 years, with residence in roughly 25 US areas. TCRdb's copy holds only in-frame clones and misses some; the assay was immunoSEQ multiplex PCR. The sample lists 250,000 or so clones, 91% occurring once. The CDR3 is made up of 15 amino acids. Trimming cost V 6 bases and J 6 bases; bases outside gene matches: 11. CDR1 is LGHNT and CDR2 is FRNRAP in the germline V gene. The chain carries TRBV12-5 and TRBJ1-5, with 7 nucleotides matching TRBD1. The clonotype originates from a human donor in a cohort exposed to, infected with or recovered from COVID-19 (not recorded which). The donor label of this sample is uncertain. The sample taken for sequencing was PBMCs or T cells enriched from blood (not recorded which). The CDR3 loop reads CASGSTGNGGQPQHF. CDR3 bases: TGTGCTAGTGGCTCGACAGGGAATGGCGGTCAGCCCCAGCATTTT.